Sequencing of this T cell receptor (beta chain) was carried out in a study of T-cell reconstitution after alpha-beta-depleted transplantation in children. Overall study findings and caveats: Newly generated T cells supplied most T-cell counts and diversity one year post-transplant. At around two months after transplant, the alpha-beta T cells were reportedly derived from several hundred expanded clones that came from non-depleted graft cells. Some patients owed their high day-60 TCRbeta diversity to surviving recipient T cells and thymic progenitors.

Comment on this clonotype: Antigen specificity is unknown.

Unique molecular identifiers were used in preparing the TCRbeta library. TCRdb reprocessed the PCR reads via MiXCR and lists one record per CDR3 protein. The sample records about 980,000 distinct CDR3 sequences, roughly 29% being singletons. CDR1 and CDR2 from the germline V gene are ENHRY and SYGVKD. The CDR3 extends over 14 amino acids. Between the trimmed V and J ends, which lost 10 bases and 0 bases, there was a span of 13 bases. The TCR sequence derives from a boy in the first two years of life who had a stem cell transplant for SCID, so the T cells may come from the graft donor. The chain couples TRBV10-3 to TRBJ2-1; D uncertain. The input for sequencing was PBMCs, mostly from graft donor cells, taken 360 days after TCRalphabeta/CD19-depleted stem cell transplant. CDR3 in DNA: TGTGCCACGGAAGCTGAGAGCTCCTACAATGAGCAGTTCTTC. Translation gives CATEAESSYNEQFF.